This TCR beta chain comes out of a study of early T cells in non-severe SARS-CoV-2 infection. Study outcomes and limitations: VDJdb matches were skewed toward anti-spike CD8 T cell responses.

CDR1 is LNHNV and CDR2 is YYDKDF in the germline V gene (reference sequence). CDR3 size: 16 residues. V trimming: 1 base; J trimming: 6 bases; junction bases outside the gene matches: 4. From the 5' RACE reads, TCRdb called clonotypes with MiXCR, one entry per CDR3 protein. The sample has 100,000 or so distinct CDR3 sequences, roughly 13% seen once. In this sample, this clonotype turned up many times. The antigen is unknown. The specimen was whole blood. This clonotype was sampled from an adult who was a healthcare worker with PCR-confirmed SARS-CoV-2 infection or an uninfected control (not recorded which). V gene TRBV15 combines with J gene TRBJ2-2; 11 bases align to TRBD2. CDR3 sequence reads: CATSRGSGRVAGELFF. The CDR3 DNA reads TGTGCCACCAGCAGAGGTAGCGGGAGGGTCGCCGGGGAGCTGTTTTTT.